This paragraph covers one TCR beta chain sequence. Its antigen remains unknown. The data stem from a study of cytomegalovirus exposure and HLA in healthy donors. Study-wide points: The Asian-associated ancestry cluster reportedly had fewer N-insertions than the approximately 700-donor mean in a later analysis.

Germline-derived CDR1 and CDR2 are MNHNY and SVGAGI (reference sequence). The ends lost 7 bases at V and 3 bases at J; junction bases unmatched: 15. The CDR3 extends over 16 amino acids. Vbeta (60) and Jbeta (13) primers were used in the PCR. Using immunoSEQ multiplex PCR, the repertoire was profiled, and TCRdb retains in-frame clones only, with some absent. The sample lists roughly 200,000 clones, 70% to 80% occurring once. The sequence was obtained from a man under 40 in good health and CMV-seronegative. Sequencing was done on a sample of PBMCs. J is TRBJ2-7 and V is TRBV6-6; the match to TRBD2 covers 7 bases. The CDR3 protein is CASTISGGGGDYEQYF. CDR3 sequence (DNA): TGTGCCAGCACCATTTCGGGGGGTGGAGGGGACTACGAGCAGTACTTC.